The next 30 T cell receptor beta chains were all read from a single sample in a study of early T cells in non-severe SARS-CoV-2 infection. TCRdb called the 5' RACE reads again in MiXCR, with one record for every CDR3 protein. This repertoire shows around 29,000 distinct CDR3 sequences, roughly 5.4% found once; its top ten account for 4.5%. Sequenced sample: whole blood. Receptors were obtained from an adult who was a healthcare worker with PCR-confirmed SARS-CoV-2 infection or an uninfected control (not recorded which).

This clonotype was counted ten times or more. The chain links TRBV6-6 to TRBJ2-7; the D gene could be TRBD1 or TRBD2 (5 bases each). V lost 2 bases, J lost 6 bases, and 14 bases lay in between. Germline V lookup: CDR1 MNHNY, CDR2 SVGAGI (reference sequence). The CDR3 is 14 residues long. CDR3 sequence (DNA): TGTGCCAGCAGTTACGAGGGAAGGGGCTTCGAGCAGTACTTC. As protein: CASSYEGRGFEQYF.

CDR3 residues: CASSQGARQPQHF. CDR3 nucleotides: TGTGCCAGTTCACAGGGGGCGCGGCAGCCCCAGCATTTT. V usage is TRBV19 and J usage is TRBJ1-5; 9 positions match TRBD1. The CDR3 extends over 13 amino acids. Germline V lookup: CDR1 LNHDA, CDR2 SQIVND (reference sequence). Trimming removed 8 bases from V and 7 bases from J; junction bases left unmatched: 6.

This clonotype was recorded at least ten times. The chain has TRBV28 and TRBJ2-1, with TRBD2 matching over 10 bases. The germline CDR1 and CDR2 sequences are MDHEN and SYDVKM. The V segment lost 4 bases and the J segment 6 bases; nucleotides outside the gene matches: 6. This CDR3 comprises 15 residues. The CDR3 DNA follows: TGTGCCAGCAGTTCCCTAGCGGGAGAAATCAATGAGCAGTTCTTC. It translates to CASSSLAGEINEQFF.

This clonotype was seen only once. The chain carries TRBV7-9 and TRBJ2-1, with D possibly matching TRBD2 (5 bases). Germline V CDR1 and CDR2: SEHNR, FQNEAQ (reference sequence). This CDR3 has 11 amino acids. The V end lost 10 bases, the J end lost 6 bases, and 10 bases lay between the germline ends. CDR3 in DNA: TGTGCCACCGGGATTGTCAATGAGCAGTTCTTC. The encoded protein is CATGIVNEQFF.

This clonotype has at least ten counts. This chain links TRBV5-4 with TRBJ2-1, with TRBD1 matching over 8 bases. Trimming took 0 bases from V and 4 from J; bases not matched to a gene: 9. The germline gives CDR1 SGHNT, CDR2 YYREEE (reference sequence). The CDR3 spans 17 residues. CDR3 DNA: TGTGCCAGCAGCTTGGACTCGACGGGACAGGATTACAATGAGCAGTTCTTC. Translation: CASSLDSTGQDYNEQFF.

This clonotype was seen at least ten times. V and J are TRBV14 and TRBJ2-7; either TRBD1 or TRBD2 may fit D (5 bases each). Germline CDR1 is SGHDN and CDR2 is FVKESK. The germline V and J ends were trimmed by 6 bases and 9 bases, with 12 bases remaining between them. The CDR3 runs to 11 residues. In DNA, the CDR3 is TGTGCCAGCAGGGATTCAGGGAGGCAGTACTTC. Translating gives CASRDSGRQYF.

This clonotype was recorded many times. The chain employs TRBV19 and TRBJ2-5, with TRBD2 identical over 14 bases. Germline V gives CDR1 LNHDA, CDR2 SQIVND (reference sequence). The J segment lost 5 bases and the V segment lost 3 bases, leaving 8 bases of the junction unmatched. The CDR3 spans 17 residues. The CDR3 region has the DNA TGTGCCAGTAGTATCTGGACTAGCGGGAGGAGAGGGGAGACCCAGTACTTC. It codes for CASSIWTSGRRGETQYF.

This clonotype was counted ten times or more. The chain couples TRBV7-2 to TRBJ1-1; D not resolved. CDR1 is SGHTA and CDR2 is FQGNSA in the germline V gene. The V end was cut by 2 bases, the J end by 1 base, with 5 bases between. There are 13 residues in the CDR3. Written as DNA, the CDR3 is TGTGCCAGCAGCTTATACGGGAACACTGAAGCTTTCTTT. Amino acid sequence: CASSLYGNTEAFF.

This clonotype has at least ten counts. DNA of the CDR3: TGTGCCAGCAGCTTTAGGGCAGCTGCAGATACGCAGTATTTT. It specifies CASSFRAAADTQYF. V and J are TRBV11-1 and TRBJ2-3; no firm D call. The CDR3 contains 14 residues. V shed 3 bases and J shed 4 bases, with 11 bases lying between them. Germline V gives CDR1 SGHAT, CDR2 FQDESV (reference sequence).

Note on this clonotype: With a much larger clone just one base away, this may be a read error. The CDR3 here is CVSVVSLNEQFF. The DNA of the CDR3 is TGTGTCAGTGTAGTGTCTTTGAATGAGCAGTTCTTC. This chain links TRBV28 with TRBJ2-1; unclear D gene. Germline values: CDR1 MDHEN, CDR2 SYDVKM. The CDR3 is 12 residues long.

This clonotype was recorded at least ten times. The chain joins TRBV5-1 to TRBJ2-7; either TRBD1 or TRBD2 may supply D (5 bases each). Germline V lookup: CDR1 SGHRS, CDR2 YFSETQ. Trimming took 0 bases from V and 4 from J, leaving 8 bases between them. The CDR3 is 13 residues long. CDR3 sequence: CASSLAWGYEQYF. The CDR3 nucleotides read TGCGCCAGCAGCTTGGCCTGGGGGTACGAGCAGTACTTC.

This clonotype was observed many times. The chain has TRBV6-1 and TRBJ1-1; D gene unclear. The CDR3 has 13 amino acids. From germline, CDR1 is MNHNS and CDR2 SASEGT. Trimming removed 10 bases from V and 1 base from J, with 13 bases in between. CDR3 coding DNA: TGTGCCACTTATGGGGTGAAGAACACTGAAGCTTTCTTT. Residues: CATYGVKNTEAFF.

This clonotype has ten or more counts. The V and J genes are TRBV27 and TRBJ1-5; D is ambiguous. The CDR3 spans 14 residues. Deletions cut 5 bases from V and 4 bases from J, with 12 bases between. Germline V gene lookup returns CDR1 MNHEY and CDR2 SMNVEV (reference sequence). The CDR3 coding sequence is TGTGCCAGCAGTAGAGTCGGTACTAATCAGCCCCAGCATTTT. This codes for CASSRVGTNQPQHF.

The table lists this clonotype with a few counts. V usage is TRBV7-9 and J usage is TRBJ2-7; D gene uncertain. CDR1 and CDR2 (germline): SEHNR, FQNEAQ (reference sequence). This CDR3 region has 14 residues. Trimming took off 4 bases at V and 1 base at J, with 11 bases between the two ends. CDR3 coding DNA: TGTGCCAGCAGCTCAGGTGGCGGATCCTACGAGCAGTACTTC. Its protein is CASSSGGGSYEQYF.

This clonotype was observed at least ten times. This sequence joins TRBV4-3 and TRBJ1-3; no clear D. CDR1 and CDR2 (germline): LGHNA, YSLEER. V lost 0 bases and J lost 1, with 10 bases in between. This CDR3 contains 16 residues. The chain's CDR3 is CASSQEAANSGNTIYF. Here the CDR3 DNA reads TGCGCCAGCAGCCAAGAGGCAGCCAATTCTGGAAACACCATATATTTT.

This clonotype appeared many times. The chain uses TRBV6-1 and TRBJ2-4; D call uncertain. Between the trimmed V and J ends, which lost 3 bases and 0 bases, there was a span of 9 bases. There are 15 residues in the CDR3. Germline CDR1 reads MNHNS; CDR2 reads SASEGT. The CDR3 DNA reads as TGTGCCAGCAGTGAGGCCAGCCTAGCCAAAAACATTCAGTACTTC. It translates to CASSEASLAKNIQYF.

This clonotype was seen ten or more times. The chain combines TRBV11-2 with TRBJ2-1; D may be TRBD2 (6 bases). This CDR3 is built from 14 residues. Trimming removed 2 bases from V and 7 bases from J, with 12 bases in between. CDR1 and CDR2 from the germline V gene are SGHAT and FQNNGV. The CDR3 sequence: CASSLSTRINEQFF. CDR3 coding DNA: TGTGCCAGCAGCTTATCGACTAGGATAAATGAGCAGTTCTTC.

Points on this clonotype: A much larger clonotype is one base distant, so this may be a read error. This chain joins TRBV6-1 and TRBJ1-3; D might be TRBD1 (6 bases). The CDR3 runs 15 residues. Germline V CDR1 and CDR2: MNHNS, SASEGT. CDR3 coding DNA: TGTGTCAGCAGAGTGGACAGCATCTCTGGAAACACCATATATTTT. Translating gives CVSRVDSISGNTIYF.

This clonotype appeared a few times. The rearrangement links TRBV28 to TRBJ2-7; no reliable D call. Germline loops: CDR1 MDHEN, CDR2 SYDVKM. V lost 5 bases and J lost 2, with 10 bases in between. CDR3 length: 13 residues. CDR3 sequence (DNA): TGTGCCAGCAGTCTTACAGTAACCTACGAGCAGTACTTC. It is translated as CASSLTVTYEQYF.

This clonotype has at least ten counts. J is TRBJ1-2 and V is TRBV27, with 12 bases matching TRBD1. Germline CDR1 MNHEY, CDR2 SMNVEV (reference sequence). J lost 4 bases, V lost 5 bases, and 8 bases had no gene match. The CDR3 sequence is 16 residues long. CDR3 region: CASSASGTGGVYGYTF. The CDR3 DNA is TGTGCCAGCAGTGCTTCCGGGACAGGGGGCGTCTATGGCTACACCTTC.

In its sample, this clonotype was seen many times. The genes are TRBV18 and TRBJ2-3, with 7 bases that match TRBD2. The CDR3 consists of 17 residues. CDR1 is KGHSH, CDR2 LQKENI, per germline. V lost 0 bases and J lost 0; bases outside the gene matches: 6. The CDR3 bases are TGTGCCAGCTCACCACCGCGGGAGAGGGCGAGCACAGATACGCAGTATTTT. Protein product: CASSPPRERASTDTQYF.

This clonotype was counted many times. The chain recombines TRBV27 with TRBJ2-6, with 9 bases lining up with TRBD1. This CDR3 has 17 amino acids. V lost 3 bases and J lost 2; bases outside the gene matches: 5. Germline V CDR1 and CDR2: MNHEY, SMNVEV (reference sequence). CDR3 bases: TGTGCCAGCAGTTTCCGCACAGGGGGCGCTGGGGCCAACGTCCTGACTTTC. Protein product: CASSFRTGGAGANVLTF.

The sample holds a few counts of this clonotype. The chain couples TRBV7-9 to TRBJ2-1; D not certain. The germline V gene encodes CDR1 SEHNR and CDR2 FQNEAQ (reference sequence). This CDR3 is built from 15 residues. The V and J ends lost 5 bases and 7 bases respectively, with 18 bases between them. The CDR3 DNA follows: TGTGCCAGCAGCGCGGCATTTGGGTCGAGAAATGAGCAGTTCTTC. This encodes CASSAAFGSRNEQFF.

V and J are TRBV28 and TRBJ2-3, with 7 bases that match TRBD1. The CDR3 runs 13 residues. V was clipped by 5 bases and J by 2 bases; unmatched bases: 1. Germline lookup yields CDR1 MDHEN and CDR2 SYDVKM. The CDR3 here is CASSDRDTDTQYF. DNA for the CDR3: TGTGCCAGCAGTGACAGGGACACAGATACGCAGTATTTT.

This clonotype was detected ten times or more. This chain connects TRBV6-4 to TRBJ2-1; 11 bases line up with TRBD2. Germline V gives CDR1 MRHNA, CDR2 SNTAGT. This CDR3 has 15 amino acids. The trim removed 2 bases at V and 5 bases at J, leaving 2 bases unmatched. The CDR3 bases are TGTGCCAGCAGTGACCGACTAGCGGGGAACAATGAGCAGTTCTTC. Residues: CASSDRLAGNNEQFF.

There are many counts of this clonotype. J is TRBJ2-7 and V is TRBV29-1; possibly TRBD1 for D (6 bases). V lost 4 bases to trimming and J lost 2 bases, with 21 bases between them. Germline lookup yields CDR1 SQVTM and CDR2 ANQGSEA. The CDR3 has 16 residues. This CDR3 reads CSVGLFRGDQTYEQYF. The CDR3 nucleotides are TGCAGCGTTGGGCTTTTCAGGGGCGATCAAACCTACGAGCAGTACTTC.

The chain has TRBV4-3 and TRBJ1-2, with 9 nucleotides matching TRBD1. The germline V gene has CDR1 LGHNA and CDR2 YSLEER. The CDR3 extends over 17 amino acids. V was clipped by 0 bases and J by 4 bases; unmatched bases: 9. CDR3 in DNA: TGCGCCAGCAGCCAAGAAGGGGGACAGGGAATAGGCTATGGCTACACCTTC. This gives the protein CASSQEGGQGIGYGYTF.

This clonotype was observed many times. V is TRBV7-2 and J is TRBJ2-5, with D hard to call. The germline V and J ends were trimmed by 1 base and 2 bases, with 8 bases remaining between them. Germline loops: CDR1 SGHTA, CDR2 FQGNSA. This CDR3 is built from 14 residues. Here the CDR3 DNA reads TGTGCCAGCAGCTTAGTAAGGTCTCAAGAGACCCAGTACTTC. Amino acid sequence: CASSLVRSQETQYF.

V gene TRBV7-9 combines with J gene TRBJ2-7, with unresolved D. Trimming removed 3 bases from V and 6 bases from J, with 12 bases in between. Germline lookup yields CDR1 SEHNR and CDR2 FQNEAQ (reference sequence). The CDR3 totals 13 residues. The CDR3, as DNA: TGTGCCAGCAGCTTCTCTCAAGCTTCCGAGCAGTACTTC. The encoded protein is CASSFSQASEQYF.

Only a few counts were recorded for this clonotype. The gene calls are TRBV19 and TRBJ2-7, with 10 nucleotides matching TRBD2. V shed 5 bases and J 2 bases; nucleotides not matched to a gene: 0. The CDR3 has 13 residues. Looked up from germline, CDR1 is LNHDA and CDR2 is SQIVND (reference sequence). In DNA, the CDR3 is TGTGCCAGTAGTCTAGCGGGAGCCTACGAGCAGTACTTC. Protein sequence: CASSLAGAYEQYF.